Listed below are T cell receptor beta chains from one sample, sequenced in a study of OX40 agonist ivuxolimab in advanced cancers. The repertoire was sequenced with immunoSEQ multiplex PCR; TCRdb's copy has only in-frame clones and lacks some. The sample has roughly 70,000 clones, roughly 80% seen once. Sequenced material: CD4+ or CD8+ T cells sorted from blood, taken in a trial of the OX40 agonist ivuxolimab. These receptors came from an adult with an advanced solid tumor such as melanoma, head and neck, liver or kidney cancer. Each CDR3 is given with its conserved first and last residue. The D gene is left open where the match is weak. Rows give clone size only sometimes, using once, few, many, or a class for an expanded clone.

j_call clone_size v_call d_call cdr3_aa cdr3_nt
TRBJ1-1 - TRBV2 TRBD1 CASSGQGFFTEAFF TGTGCCAGCAGTGGACAGGGATTTTTCACTGAAGCTTTCTTT
TRBJ2-2 - TRBV29-1 - CSVAGLITGELFF TGCAGCGTTGCGGGACTTATCACCGGGGAGCTGTTTTTT
TRBJ1-3 - TRBV9 TRBD1 CASSAGTGYSGNTIYF TGTGCCAGCAGCGCCGGGACAGGATACTCTGGAAACACCATATATTTT
TRBJ1-3 - TRBV6-6 - CASSPTGAGNTIYF TGTGCCAGCAGTCCCACAGGTGCCGGAAACACCATATATTTT
TRBJ1-2 - TRBV19 - CASSPSGGVQYGYTF TGTGCCAGTAGTCCGTCGGGAGGGGTGCAATATGGCTACACCTTC
TRBJ2-3 - TRBV18 - CASSRTRGGTDTQYF TGTGCCAGCTCAAGAACTAGAGGTGGCACAGATACGCAGTATTTT
TRBJ1-2 - TRBV9 - CASSPHQGGDRDGYTF TGTGCCAGCAGCCCCCACCAAGGAGGAGACCGTGACGGCTACACCTTC
TRBJ1-1 - TRBV5-1 - CASSPLGGGTEAFF TGCGCCAGCAGCCCACTCGGGGGTGGTACTGAAGCTTTCTTT
TRBJ1-1 - TRBV4-2 - CASSRGPIGGDTEAFF TGTGCCAGCAGCCGCGGGCCCATAGGTGGGGACACTGAAGCTTTCTTT
TRBJ1-4 - TRBV18 - CASSPILGTNEKLFF TGTGCCAGCTCACCCATCCTCGGGACTAATGAAAAACTGTTTTTT
TRBJ1-4 - TRBV5-6 - CASSLGSGDEKLFF TGTGCCAGCAGCTTAGGGAGTGGAGATGAAAAACTGTTTTTT
TRBJ2-5 - TRBV5-8 - CASSTRVRETQYF TGTGCCAGCAGCACCAGGGTCCGGGAGACCCAGTACTTC
TRBJ1-4 once TRBV14 - CASSQDFRGPTNEKLFF TGTGCCAGCAGCCAAGATTTTCGGGGGCCAACTAATGAAAAACTGTTTTTT
TRBJ1-2 - TRBV5-4 - CASSPGQGGYTF TGTGCCAGCAGCCCCGGGCAGGGTGGCTACACCTTC
TRBJ1-3 - TRBV27 - CASSLSGVTGNTIYF TGTGCCAGCAGTCTTTCAGGGGTGACGGGAAACACCATATATTTT
TRBJ1-3 - TRBV5-6 TRBD1 CASSLLGDRGTDGNTIYF TGTGCCAGCAGCTTGCTCGGAGACAGGGGTACTGATGGAAACACCATATATTTT
TRBJ2-2 - TRBV5-5 TRBD1 CASSRDSYTGELFF TGTGCCAGCAGCCGGGACAGCTACACCGGGGAGCTGTTTTTT
TRBJ2-6 - TRBV7-3 - CASSLITSGANVLTF TGTGCCAGCAGCTTAATCACATCCGGGGCCAACGTCCTGACTTTC
TRBJ2-1 - TRBV9 TRBD1 CASSVRQGAYNEQFF TGTGCCAGCAGCGTCCGGCAGGGGGCCTACAATGAGCAGTTCTTC
TRBJ1-3 - TRBV11-2 - CASSLRPGNTIYF TGTGCCAGCAGCTTACGGCCTGGAAACACCATATATTTT
TRBJ1-2 few TRBV14 - CASSPRTVLYGYTF TGTGCCAGCAGCCCTCGGACAGTCCTCTATGGCTACACCTTC
TRBJ2-1 - TRBV30 TRBD2 CAWTRDSGSRQFF TGTGCCTGGACCCGGGATAGCGGGAGTAGGCAGTTCTTC
TRBJ1-4 - TRBV5-6 - CASSLGRPNEKLFF TGTGCCAGCAGCCTGGGTCGTCCTAATGAAAAACTGTTTTTT
TRBJ1-5 - TRBV28 TRBD1 CASTKGQSSNQPQHF TGTGCCAGCACTAAGGGACAGTCTAGCAATCAGCCCCAGCATTTT
TRBJ1-5 - TRBV10-3 - CAISGGVWNQPQHF TGTGCCATCAGTGGGGGGGTATGGAATCAGCCCCAGCATTTT
TRBJ2-1 - TRBV2 TRBD2 CAGRLELARTYNEQFF TGTGCCGGCAGACTCGAACTAGCGCGGACCTACAATGAGCAGTTCTTC
TRBJ1-3 - TRBV5-6 - CASSLAFQGNTIYF TGTGCCAGCAGCTTGGCCTTCCAAGGAAACACCATATATTTT
TRBJ2-2 - TRBV5-1 - CASSLGGHANTGELFF TGCGCCAGCAGCTTGGGGGGACACGCGAACACCGGGGAGCTGTTTTTT
TRBJ1-3 - TRBV7-8 - CASSLSDAGLNTIYF TGTGCCAGCAGCTTATCAGACGCGGGGCTAAACACCATATATTTT
TRBJ2-6 - TRBV29-1 - CSVLMGARGANVLTF TGCAGCGTTTTGATGGGGGCTCGAGGGGCCAACGTCCTGACTTTC
TRBJ2-7 - TRBV27 TRBD1 CASSFRTGHPNGYEQYF TGTGCCAGCAGTTTCCGGACAGGGCACCCCAACGGGTACGAGCAGTACTTC
TRBJ2-3 few TRBV10-1 TRBD2 CASTIGSGGRTDTQYF TGCGCCAGCACCATCGGGAGCGGGGGCCGCACAGATACGCAGTATTTT
TRBJ2-7 - TRBV2 TRBD2 CASRRLAGEFYEQYF TGTGCCAGCAGGAGACTAGCGGGAGAATTCTACGAGCAGTACTTC
TRBJ2-1 few TRBV14 TRBD2 CASSPLGLADNEQFF TGTGCCAGCAGCCCCCTAGGACTAGCGGACAATGAGCAGTTCTTC
TRBJ2-7 - TRBV6-1 TRBD1 CASDRDSYEQYF TGTGCCAGCGATAGGGACAGCTACGAGCAGTACTTC
TRBJ1-1 - TRBV7-6 TRBD1 CASSRFGQGNTEAFF TGTGCCAGCAGCAGGTTCGGACAGGGCAACACTGAAGCTTTCTTT
TRBJ1-2 - TRBV6-5 - CASSPIGRPYGYTF TGTGCCAGCAGCCCCATAGGCAGACCCTATGGCTACACCTTC
TRBJ2-5 - TRBV7-6 - CASSQWRETQYF TGTGCCAGCAGCCAATGGAGGGAGACCCAGTACTTC
TRBJ2-1 - TRBV2 TRBD2 CASSLAGGPTNEQFF TGTGCCAGCAGTCTAGCGGGAGGGCCGACGAATGAGCAGTTCTTC
TRBJ2-1 - TRBV28 TRBD2 CASLIAGGRNEQFF TGTGCCAGTTTGATAGCGGGGGGGCGTAATGAGCAGTTCTTC
TRBJ1-6 - TRBV6-5 - CASSYRNLNSPLHF TGTGCCAGCAGTTACAGGAATCTTAATTCACCCCTCCACTTT
TRBJ2-1 - TRBV11-2 TRBD2 CASSLRQRESNNEQFF TGTGCCAGCAGCTTAAGGCAGCGGGAGAGCAACAATGAGCAGTTCTTC
TRBJ1-3 - TRBV28 TRBD1 CASRLGQAYSGNTIYF TGTGCCAGCAGATTAGGACAGGCCTACTCTGGAAACACCATATATTTT
TRBJ2-6 - TRBV4-2 TRBD2 CASSHEMWASGATGGANVLTF TGTGCCAGCAGCCATGAGATGTGGGCTAGCGGCGCTACGGGTGGGGCCAACGTCCTGACTTTC
TRBJ2-1 - TRBV30 TRBD2 CAVAGGYNEQFF TGTGCGGTAGCGGGAGGGTACAATGAGCAGTTCTTC
TRBJ1-6 - TRBV27 - CASSFDGGSPLHF TGTGCCAGCAGTTTCGATGGGGGTTCACCCCTCCACTTT
TRBJ2-7 - TRBV7-9 - CASSLTIDSYEQYF TGTGCCAGCAGCTTAACTATCGACTCCTACGAGCAGTACTTC
TRBJ1-2 - TRBV28 - CASSLNGGYTF TGTGCCAGCAGTTTAAATGGAGGCTACACCTTC
TRBJ1-5 - TRBV30 - CAWGQGANQPQHF TGTGCCTGGGGCCAGGGAGCCAATCAGCCCCAGCATTTT
TRBJ2-7 - TRBV6-6 - CASRQGSSGYEQYF TGTGCCAGCAGACAAGGGAGTTCAGGCTACGAGCAGTACTTC
TRBJ1-1 - TRBV5-5 - CASSMRIPGGTEAFF TGTGCCAGCAGCATGAGAATTCCGGGAGGCACTGAAGCTTTCTTT
TRBJ2-7 few TRBV18 TRBD1 CAGSGQNNYEQYF TGTGCCGGGTCGGGACAGAATAACTACGAGCAGTACTTC
TRBJ1-1 - TRBV14 - CASSQGQGSEAFF TGTGCCAGCAGCCAAGGGCAGGGTAGTGAAGCTTTCTTT
TRBJ1-1 - TRBV25-1 - CASSESGARDTEAFF TGTGCCAGCAGTGAATCGGGTGCGCGGGACACTGAAGCTTTCTTT
TRBJ1-1 - TRBV19 TRBD1 CASSPGQAYTEAFF TGTGCCAGTAGTCCCGGACAGGCTTACACTGAAGCTTTCTTT
TRBJ2-5 once TRBV5-1 - CASSPNYGWETQYF TGCGCCAGCAGCCCGAACTACGGGTGGGAGACCCAGTACTTC
TRBJ2-3 - TRBV7-2 - CASSLGGTDTQYF TGTGCCAGCAGCCTGGGGGGCACAGATACGCAGTATTTT
TRBJ1-1 once TRBV18 - CASSPWRTEAFF TGTGCCAGCTCACCCTGGCGGACTGAAGCTTTCTTT
TRBJ2-7 - TRBV5-1 TRBD1 CASSLQGTGVLGEQYF TGCGCCAGCAGCTTACAGGGGACAGGGGTTCTGGGGGAGCAGTACTTC
TRBJ2-4 - TRBV28 TRBD1 CASSTPAQGARDIQYF TGTGCCAGCAGTACACCCGCTCAGGGGGCAAGAGACATTCAGTACTTC